Below, one T cell receptor beta chain is given with its context. This table comes from immunoSEQ multiplex PCR, and its TCRdb copy is limited to in-frame clones, with some not included. The sample carries some 80,000 clones, 70% to 90% recorded once. Trimming removed 3 bases from V and 1 base from J, with 10 bases in between. The CDR3 extends over 16 amino acids. Per germline, CDR1 SGHAT and CDR2 FQNNGV. The sample originates from a study of blood T cell repertoires in COVID-19. The sequence was collected from a man aged 80 or over with active or convalescent COVID-19. This chain connects TRBV11-2 to TRBJ2-6; the D gene is possibly TRBD1 (6 bases). Sequencing input: peripheral blood. The CDR3 nucleotides are TGTGCCAGCAGCTTGGGACAAACGTCTGGGGCCAACGTCCTGACTTTC. Its translation is CASSLGQTSGANVLTF.